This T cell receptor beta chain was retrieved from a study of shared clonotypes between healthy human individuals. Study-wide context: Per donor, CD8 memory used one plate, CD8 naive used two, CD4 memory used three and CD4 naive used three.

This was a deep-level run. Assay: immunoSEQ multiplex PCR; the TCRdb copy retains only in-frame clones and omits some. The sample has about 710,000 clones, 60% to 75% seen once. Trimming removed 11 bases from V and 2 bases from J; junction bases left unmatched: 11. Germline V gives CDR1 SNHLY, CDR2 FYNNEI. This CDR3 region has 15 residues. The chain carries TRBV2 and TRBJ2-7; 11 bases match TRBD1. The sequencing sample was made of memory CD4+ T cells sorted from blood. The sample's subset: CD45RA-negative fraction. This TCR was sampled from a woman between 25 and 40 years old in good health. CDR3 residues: CAGGPGTGGTYEQYF. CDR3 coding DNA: TGTGCCGGTGGGCCAGGGACAGGGGGTACCTACGAGCAGTACTTC.